This T cell receptor beta chain derives from a study of blood T cell repertoires in COVID-19. Original processing notes: Amplifying reference gene primers gave estimates of nucleated cell counts. Produced via immunoSEQ multiplex PCR; TCRdb's table is partial and in-frame only. Clone size and the V and J calls come from that table; the DNA yielded D and trimming. Of about 190,000 clones listed, 80% to 90% are singletons. J was trimmed by 9 bases and V by 0 bases; bases with no gene match: 8. This CDR3 contains 16 residues. The chain employs TRBV23-1 and TRBJ1-6, with 7 bases lining up with TRBD1. TRBV23-1 is noted as an ORF with a role that remains uncertain. Sequencing used peripheral blood. The receptor was derived from a young man with active or convalescent COVID-19. The CDR3: CASSQSGRGVLSPLHF. The CDR3 bases are TGCGCCAGCAGTCAATCGGGCAGGGGGGTTCTTTCACCCCTCCACTTT.